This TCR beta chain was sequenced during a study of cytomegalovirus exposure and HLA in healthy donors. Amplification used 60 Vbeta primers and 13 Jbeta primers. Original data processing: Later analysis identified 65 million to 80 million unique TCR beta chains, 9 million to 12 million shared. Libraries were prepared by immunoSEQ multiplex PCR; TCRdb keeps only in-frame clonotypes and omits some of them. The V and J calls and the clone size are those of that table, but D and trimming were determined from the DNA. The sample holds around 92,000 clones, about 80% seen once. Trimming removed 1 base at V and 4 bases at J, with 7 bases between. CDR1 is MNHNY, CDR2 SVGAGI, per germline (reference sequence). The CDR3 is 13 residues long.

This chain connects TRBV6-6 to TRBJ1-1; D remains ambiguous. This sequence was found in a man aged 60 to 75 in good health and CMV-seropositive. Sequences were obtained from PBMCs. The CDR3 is CASSYYAGTEAFF. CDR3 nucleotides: TGTGCCAGCAGTTACTATGCGGGCACTGAAGCTTTCTTT.